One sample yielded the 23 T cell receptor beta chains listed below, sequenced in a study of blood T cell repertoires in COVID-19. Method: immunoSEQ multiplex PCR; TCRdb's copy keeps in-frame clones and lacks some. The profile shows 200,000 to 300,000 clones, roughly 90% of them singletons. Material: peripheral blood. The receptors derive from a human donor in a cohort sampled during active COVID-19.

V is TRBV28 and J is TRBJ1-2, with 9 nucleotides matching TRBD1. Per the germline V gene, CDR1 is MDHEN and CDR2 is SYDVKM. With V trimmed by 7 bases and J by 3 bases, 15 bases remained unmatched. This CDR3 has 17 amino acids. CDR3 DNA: TGTGCCAGCACCACAGGGGGCGAGGATTTAGTTTACTATGGCTACACCTTC. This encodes CASTTGGEDLVYYGYTF.

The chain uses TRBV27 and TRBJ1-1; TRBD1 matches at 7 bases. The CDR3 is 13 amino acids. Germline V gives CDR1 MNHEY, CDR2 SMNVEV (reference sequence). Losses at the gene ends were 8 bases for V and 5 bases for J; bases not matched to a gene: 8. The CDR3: CASQTGRKTEAFF. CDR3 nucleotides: TGTGCCAGCCAGACAGGGAGGAAAACTGAAGCTTTCTTT.

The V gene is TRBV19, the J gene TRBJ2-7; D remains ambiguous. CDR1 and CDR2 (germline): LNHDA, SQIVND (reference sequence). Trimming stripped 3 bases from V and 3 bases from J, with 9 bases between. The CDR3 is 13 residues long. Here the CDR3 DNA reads TGTGCCAGTAGTATCAACAGCCTCTACGAGCAGTACTTC. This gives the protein CASSINSLYEQYF.

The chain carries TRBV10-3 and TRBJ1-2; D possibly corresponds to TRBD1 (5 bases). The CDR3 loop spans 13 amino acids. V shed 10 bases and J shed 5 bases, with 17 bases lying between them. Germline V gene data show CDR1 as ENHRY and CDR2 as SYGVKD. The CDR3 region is CATVWSREYGYTF. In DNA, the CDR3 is TGTGCCACCGTTTGGAGCAGGGAATATGGCTACACCTTC.

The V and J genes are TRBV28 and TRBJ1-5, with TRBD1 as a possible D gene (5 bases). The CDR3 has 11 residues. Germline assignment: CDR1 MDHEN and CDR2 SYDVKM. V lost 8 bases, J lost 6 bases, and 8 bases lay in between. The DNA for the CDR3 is TGTGCCAGCTCGGGGGGTCAGCCCCAGCATTTT. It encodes CASSGGQPQHF.

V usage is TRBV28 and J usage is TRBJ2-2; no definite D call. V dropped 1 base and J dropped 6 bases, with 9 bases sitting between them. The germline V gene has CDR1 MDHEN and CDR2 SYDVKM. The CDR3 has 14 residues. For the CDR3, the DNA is TGTGCCAGCAGTTTATCCTCTGTGTCCGGGGAGCTGTTTTTT. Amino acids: CASSLSSVSGELFF. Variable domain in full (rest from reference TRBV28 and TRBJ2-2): DVKVTQSSRYLVKRTGEKVFLECVQDMDHENMFWYRQDPGLGLRLIYFSYDVKMKEKGDIPEGYSVSREKKERFSLILESASTNQTSMYLCASSLSSVSGELFFGEGSRLTVL.

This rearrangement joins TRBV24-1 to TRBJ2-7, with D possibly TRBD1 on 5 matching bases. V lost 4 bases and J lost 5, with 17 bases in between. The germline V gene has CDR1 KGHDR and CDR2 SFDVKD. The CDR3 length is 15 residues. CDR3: CATSDPEQVGDEQYF. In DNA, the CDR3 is TGTGCCACCAGTGACCCTGAACAGGTTGGTGACGAGCAGTACTTC.

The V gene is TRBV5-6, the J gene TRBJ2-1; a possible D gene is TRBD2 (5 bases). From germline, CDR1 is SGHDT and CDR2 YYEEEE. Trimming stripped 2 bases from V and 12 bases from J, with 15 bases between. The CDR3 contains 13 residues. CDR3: CASSFGREERQFF. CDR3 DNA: TGTGCCAGCAGCTTTGGTCGGGAAGAAAGGCAGTTCTTC. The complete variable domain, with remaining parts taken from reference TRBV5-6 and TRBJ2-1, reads DAGVTQSPTHLIKTRGQQVTLRCSPKSGHDTVSWYQQALGQGPQFIFQYYEEEERQRGNFPDRFSGHQFPNYSSELNVNALLLGDSALYLCASSFGREERQFFGPGTRLTVL.

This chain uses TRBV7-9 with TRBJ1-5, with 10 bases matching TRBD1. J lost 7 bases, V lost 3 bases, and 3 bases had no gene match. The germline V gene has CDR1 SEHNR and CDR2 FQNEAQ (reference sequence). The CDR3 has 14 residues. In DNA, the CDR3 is TGTGCCAGCAGCTTCGGGACAGGGGACCAGCCCCAGCATTTT. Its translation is CASSFGTGDQPQHF.

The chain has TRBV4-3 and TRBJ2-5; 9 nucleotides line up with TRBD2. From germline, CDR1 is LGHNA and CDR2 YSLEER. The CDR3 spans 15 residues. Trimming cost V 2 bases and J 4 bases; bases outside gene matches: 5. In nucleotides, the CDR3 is TGCGCCAGCAGCCAAAATTCAGCGGGGGGAGAGACCCAGTACTTC. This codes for CASSQNSAGGETQYF.

The CDR3: CASSSPSGVSYEQYF. CDR3 in DNA: TGTGCCAGCAGTAGCCCCAGCGGGGTCTCCTACGAGCAGTACTTC. This chain joins TRBV7-2 and TRBJ2-7; 7 bases agree with TRBD2. The CDR3 runs to 15 residues. The germline CDR1 and CDR2 sequences are SGHTA and FQGNSA. The V segment lost 6 bases and the J segment 0 bases; nucleotides outside the gene matches: 8. The variable domain in full, with the rest retrieved from reference TRBV7-2 and TRBJ2-7, is GAGVSQSPSNKVTEKGKDVELRCDPISGHTALYWYRQSLGQGLEFLIYFQGNSAPDKSGLPSDRFSAERTGGSVSTLTIQRTQQEDSAVYLCASSSPSGVSYEQYFGPGTRLTVT.

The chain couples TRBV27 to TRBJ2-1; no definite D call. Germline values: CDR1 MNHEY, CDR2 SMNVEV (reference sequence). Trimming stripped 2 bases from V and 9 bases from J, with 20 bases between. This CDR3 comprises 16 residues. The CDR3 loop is CASSLGSPPLVIEQFF. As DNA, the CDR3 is TGTGCCAGCAGTTTAGGGTCTCCGCCCCTAGTAATTGAGCAGTTCTTC.

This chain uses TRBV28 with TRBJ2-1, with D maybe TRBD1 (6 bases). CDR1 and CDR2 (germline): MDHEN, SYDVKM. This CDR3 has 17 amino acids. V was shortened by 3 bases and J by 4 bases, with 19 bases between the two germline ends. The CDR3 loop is CASSLRWPGTKYNEQFF. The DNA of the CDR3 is TGTGCCAGCAGTTTGCGCTGGCCGGGGACAAAATACAATGAGCAGTTCTTC. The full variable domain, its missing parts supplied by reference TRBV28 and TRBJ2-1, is DVKVTQSSRYLVKRTGEKVFLECVQDMDHENMFWYRQDPGLGLRLIYFSYDVKMKEKGDIPEGYSVSREKKERFSLILESASTNQTSMYLCASSLRWPGTKYNEQFFGPGTRLTVL.

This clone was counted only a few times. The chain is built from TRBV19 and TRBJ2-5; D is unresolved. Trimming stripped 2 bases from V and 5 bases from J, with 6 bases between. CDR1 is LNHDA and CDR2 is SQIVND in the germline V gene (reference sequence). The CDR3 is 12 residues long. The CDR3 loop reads CASSIHGETQYF. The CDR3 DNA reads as TGTGCCAGTAGTATACACGGGGAGACCCAGTACTTC.

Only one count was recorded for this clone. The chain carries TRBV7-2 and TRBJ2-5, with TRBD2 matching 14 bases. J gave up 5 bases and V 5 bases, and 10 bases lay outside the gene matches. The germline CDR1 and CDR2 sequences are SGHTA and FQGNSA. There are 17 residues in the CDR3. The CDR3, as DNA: TGTGCCAGCAGCCCCTGGACTAGCGGGGGGCAGTCGGAGACCCAGTACTTC. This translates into CASSPWTSGGQSETQYF.

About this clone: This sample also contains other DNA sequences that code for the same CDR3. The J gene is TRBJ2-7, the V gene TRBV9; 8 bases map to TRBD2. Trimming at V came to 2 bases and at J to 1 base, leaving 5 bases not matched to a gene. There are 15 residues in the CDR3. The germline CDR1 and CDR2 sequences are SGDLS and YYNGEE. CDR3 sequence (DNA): TGTGCCAGCAGCGTTGGTAGCGGGACATCCTACGAGCAGTACTTC. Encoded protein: CASSVGSGTSYEQYF.

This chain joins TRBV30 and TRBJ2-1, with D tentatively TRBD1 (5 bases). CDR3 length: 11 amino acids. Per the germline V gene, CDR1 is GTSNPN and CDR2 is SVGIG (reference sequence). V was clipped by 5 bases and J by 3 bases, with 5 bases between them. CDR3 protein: CAWGHYNEQFF. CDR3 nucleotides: TGTGCCTGGGGACACTACAATGAGCAGTTCTTC.

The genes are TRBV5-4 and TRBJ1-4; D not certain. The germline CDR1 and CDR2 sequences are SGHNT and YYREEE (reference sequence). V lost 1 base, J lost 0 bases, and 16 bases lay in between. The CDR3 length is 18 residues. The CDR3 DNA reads TGTGCCAGCAGCTTGAATAGGCAGAGGTTTGCAACTAATGAAAAACTGTTTTTT. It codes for CASSLNRQRFATNEKLFF.

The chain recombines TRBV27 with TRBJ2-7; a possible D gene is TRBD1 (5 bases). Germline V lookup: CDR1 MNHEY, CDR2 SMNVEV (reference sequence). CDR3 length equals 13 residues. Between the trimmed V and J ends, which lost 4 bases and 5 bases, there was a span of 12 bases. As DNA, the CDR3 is TGTGCCAGCAGTTGGGGCAGGATTCACGAGCAGTACTTC. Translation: CASSWGRIHEQYF.

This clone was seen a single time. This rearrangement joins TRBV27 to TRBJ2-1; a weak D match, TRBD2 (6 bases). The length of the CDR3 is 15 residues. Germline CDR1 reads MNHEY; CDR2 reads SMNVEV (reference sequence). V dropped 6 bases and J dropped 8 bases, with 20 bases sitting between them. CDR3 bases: TGTGCCAGCAGACTCGGACTAATTACAACTTATGAGCAGTTCTTC. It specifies CASRLGLITTYEQFF.

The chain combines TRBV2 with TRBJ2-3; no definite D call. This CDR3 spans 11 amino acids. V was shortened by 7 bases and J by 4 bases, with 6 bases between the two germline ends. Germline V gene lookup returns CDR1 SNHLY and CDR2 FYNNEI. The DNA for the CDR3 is TGTGCCAGCACCCCTTCAGATACGCAGTATTTT. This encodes CASTPSDTQYF.

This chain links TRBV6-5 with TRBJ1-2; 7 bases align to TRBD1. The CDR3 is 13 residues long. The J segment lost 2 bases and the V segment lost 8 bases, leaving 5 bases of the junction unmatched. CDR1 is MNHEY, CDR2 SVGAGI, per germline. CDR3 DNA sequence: TGTGCCAGCGGGGTGACAGGGAACTATGGCTACACCTTC. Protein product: CASGVTGNYGYTF.

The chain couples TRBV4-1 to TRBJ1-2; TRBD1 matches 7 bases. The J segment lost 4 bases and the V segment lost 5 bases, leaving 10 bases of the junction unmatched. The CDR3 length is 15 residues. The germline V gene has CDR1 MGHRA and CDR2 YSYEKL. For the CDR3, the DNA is TGCGCCAGCAGCGAATTACAACAGGGGCCCTATGGCTACACCTTC. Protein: CASSELQQGPYGYTF.